The 23 T cell receptor beta chains below all came from one sample that was sequenced in a study of cytomegalovirus exposure and HLA in healthy donors. 60 Vbeta and 13 Jbeta primers were used in PCR. Generated by immunoSEQ multiplex PCR, the TCRdb table keeps only in-frame clones and is missing some. The data hold 100,000 to 150,000 clones, with approximately 77% observed a single time. Sequencing was carried out using PBMCs. The receptors derive from a woman in her thirties or forties in good health and CMV-seronegative.

This clone was recorded once. The rearrangement joins TRBV27 to TRBJ2-1, with D maybe TRBD1 (5 bases). The CDR3 has 15 residues. The ends were cut back, 3 bases at V and 2 bases at J, with 11 bases in the middle. Germline-derived CDR1 and CDR2 are MNHEY and SMNVEV (reference sequence). The CDR3 DNA reads TGTGCCAGCAGTTTGAGGCAGGGTCCCTACAATGAGCAGTTCTTC. Its protein is CASSLRQGPYNEQFF.

The chain has TRBV29-1 and TRBJ2-5; TRBD2 agrees at 11 bases. The CDR3 sequence is 13 residues long. Germline lookup yields CDR1 SQVTM and CDR2 ANQGSEA. Trimming took 6 bases from V and 5 from J; bases not matched to a gene: 5. The CDR3 loop reads CSVLTSGGETQYF. The CDR3, as DNA: TGCAGCGTCCTAACTAGCGGGGGTGAGACCCAGTACTTC.

Comments on this clone: This CDR3 is also generated by other DNA sequences in the sample. V gene TRBV7-2 combines with J gene TRBJ1-5, with D unclear. Germline-derived CDR1 and CDR2 are SGHTA and FQGNSA. Trimming removed 1 base from V and 4 bases from J, with 8 bases in between. The CDR3 has 14 amino acids. The CDR3 loop is CASSLVAGNQPQHF. In DNA form, the CDR3 reads TGTGCCAGCAGCTTAGTGGCGGGGAATCAGCCCCAGCATTTT.

V gene TRBV5-4 combines with J gene TRBJ1-3; D ambiguous. CDR1 is SGHNT, CDR2 YYREEE, per germline (reference sequence). Trimming left V 3 bases short and J 0 bases short, with 10 bases between. The CDR3 is 15 amino acids. CDR3 protein: CASSSSPSSGNTIYF. Here the CDR3 DNA reads TGTGCCAGCAGCTCTAGCCCCAGCTCTGGAAACACCATATATTTT.

In this sample, this clone turned up once. The chain carries TRBV19 and TRBJ2-5; weak D call: TRBD2 (5 bases). This CDR3 contains 13 residues. CDR1 is LNHDA, CDR2 SQIVND, per germline (reference sequence). Trimming cost V 3 bases and J 4 bases, with 9 bases left between them. The CDR3 here is CASSMSRGETQYF. CDR3 sequence (DNA): TGTGCCAGTAGTATGTCACGGGGAGAGACCCAGTACTTC.

This clone was recorded once. This chain links TRBV4-2 with TRBJ2-5; D uncertain. Trimming cost V 4 bases and J 5 bases, with 11 bases left between them. Germline-derived CDR1 and CDR2 are LGHNA and YNFKEQ. The CDR3 loop spans 13 amino acids. The DNA of the CDR3 is TGTGCCAGCAGCCCCCAACTGGGCGAGACCCAGTACTTC. Translating gives CASSPQLGETQYF.

CDR3 nucleotide sequence: TGCGCCAGCAGCTTGGGGTTCTCGACAGGTTCGGACGAGCAGTACTTC. Translating it yields CASSLGFSTGSDEQYF. The gene calls are TRBV5-1 and TRBJ2-7; perhaps TRBD1 as D (6 bases). Trimming removed 0 bases at V and 5 bases at J, with 18 bases between. The CDR3 contains 16 residues. Germline CDR1 reads SGHRS; CDR2 reads YFSETQ.

The genes are TRBV6-4 and TRBJ2-2; 7 positions match TRBD2. The CDR3 is made up of 16 amino acids. Germline CDR1 is MRHNA and CDR2 is SNTAGT. Trimming cost V 0 bases and J 7 bases; bases outside gene matches: 8. DNA of the CDR3: TGTGCCAGCAGTGACTCGCCCAGCGGGGTCGTCGGGGAGCTGTTTTTT. Protein product: CASSDSPSGVVGELFF.

This rearrangement joins TRBV5-6 to TRBJ2-5; D is unresolved. The germline CDR1 and CDR2 sequences are SGHDT and YYEEEE. The CDR3 is 15 amino acids. V lost 1 base, J lost 5 bases, and 15 bases lay in between. Written as DNA, the CDR3 is TGTGCCAGCAGCTTGACCAGGTGGCTGGGCGAGACCCAGTACTTC. Amino acids: CASSLTRWLGETQYF. Full variable domain (rest looked up from reference TRBV5-6 and TRBJ2-5): DAGVTQSPTHLIKTRGQQVTLRCSPKSGHDTVSWYQQALGQGPQFIFQYYEEEERQRGNFPDRFSGHQFPNYSSELNVNALLLGDSALYLCASSLTRWLGETQYFGPGTRLLVL.

The chain is built from TRBV4-2 and TRBJ2-7, with a possible D match to TRBD1 (5 bases). The germline V gene encodes CDR1 LGHNA and CDR2 YNFKEQ. This CDR3 region has 14 residues. V gave up 0 bases and J gave up 2 bases, with 8 bases separating them. CDR3 loop: CASSQEQAAYEQYF. Here the CDR3 DNA reads TGTGCCAGCAGCCAAGAACAGGCAGCCTACGAGCAGTACTTC.

The rearrangement uses TRBV28 and TRBJ2-7; maybe TRBD2 (7 bases). Between the trimmed V and J ends, which lost 7 bases and 2 bases, there was a span of 18 bases. The V gene's germline CDR1 is MDHEN and CDR2 SYDVKM. The CDR3 is 15 residues long. The CDR3 loop is CASISGTGGPYEQYF. CDR3 DNA: TGTGCCAGCATTTCAGGAACGGGGGGCCCCTACGAGCAGTACTTC.

The chain has TRBV10-1 and TRBJ1-2, with D perhaps matching TRBD1 (6 bases). CDR3 length: 15 amino acids. Trimming stripped 4 bases from V and 1 base from J, with 13 bases between. The germline CDR1 and CDR2 sequences are WNHNN and SYGVQD (reference sequence). CDR3 coding DNA: TGCGCCAGCAGTGCCCACAGGGAACTTAACTATGGCTACACCTTC. This gives the protein CASSAHRELNYGYTF.

This chain joins TRBV7-9 and TRBJ2-7; 8 bases map to TRBD1. The CDR3 contains 16 residues. With 4 bases clipped from V and 0 bases from J, the junction kept 8 bases outside the gene matches. Germline-derived CDR1 and CDR2 are SEHNR and FQNEAQ (reference sequence). The CDR3 region is CASSSEDDRGSYEQYF. The CDR3 DNA is TGTGCCAGCAGCTCGGAAGACGACAGGGGCTCCTACGAGCAGTACTTC.

The chain uses TRBV5-1 and TRBJ1-2; D is undetermined. The V end lost 4 bases, the J end lost 4 bases, and 20 bases lay between the germline ends. The CDR3 runs to 16 residues. CDR1 and CDR2 (germline): SGHRS, YFSETQ. CDR3 region: CASSPELGLLSYGYTF. CDR3 DNA sequence: TGCGCCAGCAGCCCGGAGTTAGGACTCTTAAGCTATGGCTACACCTTC.

The rearrangement uses TRBV18 and TRBJ1-6; D perhaps matches TRBD1 (5 bases). CDR1 is KGHSH and CDR2 is LQKENI in the germline V gene. The CDR3 loop spans 15 amino acids. V dropped 2 bases and J dropped 9 bases, with 14 bases sitting between them. As DNA, the CDR3 is TGTGCCAGCTCACCAACAGCAGCTCAGGGTTCACCCCTCCACTTT. Amino acid sequence: CASSPTAAQGSPLHF.

CDR3 coding DNA: TGCGCCAGCAGCCCTTACAGGGGGACCACTGAAGCTTTCTTT. Its protein product is CASSPYRGTTEAFF. The rearrangement links TRBV4-1 to TRBJ1-1; 8 nucleotides align to TRBD1. V shed 4 bases and J 4 bases; nucleotides not matched to a gene: 5. CDR3 length: 14 amino acids. Germline CDR1 and CDR2: MGHRA and YSYEKL.

The chain carries TRBV5-6 and TRBJ1-2; D gene ambiguous. Germline lookup yields CDR1 SGHDT and CDR2 YYEEEE. This CDR3 region has 14 residues. Trimming removed 2 bases from V and 3 bases from J, with 11 bases in between. The CDR3 is CASSLKLMDYGYTF. The CDR3 bases are TGTGCCAGCAGCTTAAAACTGATGGACTATGGCTACACCTTC.

This rearrangement joins TRBV7-9 to TRBJ1-2; the D gene is possibly TRBD1 (5 bases). The CDR3 runs 15 residues. Germline CDR1 SEHNR, CDR2 FQNEAQ (reference sequence). Trimming removed 2 bases from V and 8 bases from J, with 18 bases in between. The CDR3 loop reads CASSLTPGLMTGYTF. CDR3 nucleotide sequence: TGTGCCAGCAGCTTAACACCGGGACTGATGACGGGCTACACCTTC.

This clone has just one count. V usage is TRBV6-6 and J usage is TRBJ1-2, with D perhaps TRBD1 (6 bases). The CDR3 runs 14 residues. Between the trimmed V and J ends, which lost 10 bases and 8 bases, there was a span of 23 bases. Germline CDR1 is MNHNY and CDR2 is SVGAGI (reference sequence). The CDR3 nucleotides are TGTGCCACAGCCGGGGGGGCTCTAGGAGGGGGCTACACCTTC. It encodes CATAGGALGGGYTF.

The gene calls are TRBV5-1 and TRBJ2-7; possible D gene TRBD1, 6 bases. Between the trimmed V and J ends, which lost 0 bases and 3 bases, there was a span of 13 bases. Germline CDR1 is SGHRS and CDR2 is YFSETQ. This CDR3 is 15 amino acids long. In nucleotides, the CDR3 is TGCGCCAGCAGCTTGGACGCGGACAGTTTCTACGAGCAGTACTTC. As protein: CASSLDADSFYEQYF.

This CDR3 is CASSSSTGQGYTF. The CDR3 DNA sequence: TGTGCCAGCAGCTCTTCGACAGGGCAAGGCTACACCTTC. The V gene is TRBV7-9, the J gene TRBJ1-2, with TRBD1 identical over 7 bases. The V segment lost 4 bases and the J segment 8 bases; nucleotides outside the gene matches: 7. The CDR3 has 13 residues. Germline assignment: CDR1 SEHNR and CDR2 FQNEAQ (reference sequence).

The gene calls are TRBV28 and TRBJ2-5; TRBD1 matches 7 bases. This CDR3 spans 14 amino acids. V shed 4 bases, J shed 4 bases, and the junction held 6 bases outside the gene matches. Germline lookup yields CDR1 MDHEN and CDR2 SYDVKM. This CDR3 reads CASSSPGQRETQYF. The CDR3 DNA reads TGTGCCAGCAGTTCACCGGGACAGCGAGAGACCCAGTACTTC.

The CDR3 DNA reads TGTGCCAGTAGTCTCGGGGGGGGCTTCACTGAAGCTTTCTTT. Translation gives CASSLGGGFTEAFF. V and J are TRBV19 and TRBJ1-1, with D perhaps matching TRBD1 (6 bases). The CDR3 length is 14 residues. V dropped 5 bases and J dropped 4 bases, with 14 bases sitting between them. The germline V gene encodes CDR1 LNHDA and CDR2 SQIVND (reference sequence).